The T cell receptor beta chain described here comes from a study of OX40 agonist ivuxolimab in advanced cancers. This CDR3 region has 15 residues. Germline trimming cut 6 bases from V and 6 bases from J; bases unmatched to any gene: 8. CDR1 is KGHSH, CDR2 LQKENI, per germline. Method: immunoSEQ multiplex PCR; TCRdb's copy keeps in-frame clones and lacks some. The sample includes some 67,000 clones, about 91% of them seen just once. The receptor comes from an adult with an advanced solid tumor such as melanoma, head and neck, liver or kidney cancer. This sequence joins TRBV18 and TRBJ2-1; 10 bases agree with TRBD1. Here the sequenced sample was CD4+ or CD8+ T cells sorted from blood, taken in a trial of the OX40 agonist ivuxolimab. In nucleotides, the CDR3 is TGTGCCAGCTCGCGCCGGGACAGGGGAGGCAATGAGCAGTTCTTC. It yields the protein CASSRRDRGGNEQFF.